The entry below describes one T cell receptor beta chain. Its antigen is not identified. The record originates from a study of post-analysis software for immune sequencing data. General study findings and limits: There were about five TRBV segments more frequent in patients than controls, and TRBV5-6, TRBV5-1 and TRBV20-1 were among them.

Presence of unique molecular identifiers characterized the TCR beta cDNA libraries. A single record per CDR3 protein comes from TCRdb applying MiXCR to the PCR reads. The table records about 770,000 distinct CDR3 sequences, about half of them present only once. Germline-derived CDR1 and CDR2 are SGHTA and FQGTGA. The length of the CDR3 is 14 residues. V lost 8 bases and J lost 5, with 16 bases in between. The rearrangement uses TRBV7-3 and TRBJ2-4, with a weak D call TRBD1 (5 bases). The sample was blood. The sequence derives from a girl under 18 with multiple sclerosis. CDR3 in DNA: TGTGCCAGCGGGGCAATAATAGTAGAAAACATTCAGTACTTC. Its translation: CASGAIIVENIQYF.